These 21 T cell receptor beta chains originate from one sample sequenced in a study of CD8 T cells in ankylosing spondylitis. TCRdb reprocessed the 5' RACE reads with MiXCR, giving one entry per CDR3 protein. This table has 150,000 to 200,000 distinct CDR3 sequences, under 35% appearing once. The specimen sequenced was synovial fluid, either unsorted or a sorted T cell fraction (not recorded which). The source is a male donor with ankylosing spondylitis.

This clonotype has just a few counts. The V call is TRBV6-1, the J call TRBJ1-1; D gene uncertain. Trimming removed 4 bases from V and 11 bases from J, with 11 bases in between. CDR3 size: 11 residues. The germline V gene has CDR1 MNHNS and CDR2 SASEGT. This CDR3 reads CASSAAGIAFF. The CDR3 DNA reads TGTGCCAGCAGTGCGGCGGGGATTGCTTTCTTT.

This clonotype was counted ten times or more. The rearrangement joins TRBV13 to TRBJ2-2; TRBD1 aligns across 8 bases. There are 14 residues in the CDR3. Germline CDR1 is PRHDT and CDR2 is FYEKMQ (reference sequence). With 6 bases clipped from V and 0 bases from J, the junction kept 0 bases outside the gene matches. The CDR3, as DNA: TGTGCCAGCAGGGACAGGGCGAACACCGGGGAGCTGTTTTTT. Translating it yields CASRDRANTGELFF.

V gene TRBV19 combines with J gene TRBJ1-5, with TRBD1 matching 7 bases. V lost 4 bases and J lost 5; bases outside the gene matches: 14. The length of the CDR3 is 17 residues. From germline, CDR1 is LNHDA and CDR2 SQIVND (reference sequence). As DNA, the CDR3 is TGTGCCAGTAGTAAACTCGGGGGAGGGGGCTCCGATCAGCCCCAGCATTTT. It is translated as CASSKLGGGGSDQPQHF.

The table lists this clonotype with many counts. V usage is TRBV15 and J usage is TRBJ2-3; unclear D gene. The CDR3 length is 15 residues. V lost 5 bases to trimming and J lost 0 bases, with 12 bases between them. Germline lookup yields CDR1 LNHNV and CDR2 YYDKDF (reference sequence). CDR3 nucleotides: TGTGCCACCAGCCCCTTGGCAGGTAGCACAGATACGCAGTATTTT. The encoded protein is CATSPLAGSTDTQYF.

This chain links TRBV6-2 or TRBV6-3 with TRBJ2-6; TRBD1 matches 9 bases. The junction had 17 bases not matched to a gene; V was cut back by 5 bases and J by 0 bases. The length of the CDR3 is 21 residues. The germline gives CDR1 MNHEY, CDR2 SVGEGT. The DNA for the CDR3 is TGTGCCAGCAGTCCTACCCCGGGACAGGGATTATCAATCTCTGGGGCCAACGTCCTGACTTTC. Translation gives CASSPTPGQGLSISGANVLTF.

This chain links TRBV20-1 with TRBJ2-2; D gene uncertain. CDR3 size: 14 residues. V gave up 0 bases and J gave up 3 bases, with 8 bases separating them. Germline V gene sequence: CDR1 DFQATT, CDR2 SNEGSKA (reference sequence). For the CDR3, the DNA is TGCAGTGCTAGAGACGGGCAGGACACCGGGGAGCTGTTTTTT. Protein product: CSARDGQDTGELFF.

The genes are TRBV20-1 and TRBJ2-3, with D unresolved. This CDR3 has 12 amino acids. CDR1 and CDR2 from the germline V gene are DFQATT and SNEGSKA (reference sequence). Trimming stripped 5 bases from V and 3 bases from J, with 9 bases between. The chain's CDR3 is CSALLGTDTQYF. CDR3 sequence (DNA): TGCAGTGCTCTGTTGGGGACAGATACGCAGTATTTT.

The J gene is TRBJ2-1, the V gene TRBV7-2, with TRBD2 as a possible D gene (5 bases). V was shortened by 5 bases and J by 0 bases, with 17 bases between the two germline ends. CDR3 length: 17 amino acids. The V gene's germline CDR1 is SGHTA and CDR2 FQGNSA. The CDR3 nucleotides are TGTGCCAGCAGCCTGTTGGGCGGGTCAAGCTCCTACAATGAGCAGTTCTTC. Protein: CASSLLGGSSSYNEQFF.

In this sample, this clonotype turned up a few times. V and J are TRBV20-1 and TRBJ1-2; 10 nucleotides align to TRBD1. Losses at the gene ends were 8 bases for V and 9 bases for J; bases not matched to a gene: 12. Germline loops: CDR1 DFQATT, CDR2 SNEGSKA (reference sequence). This CDR3 is built from 13 residues. DNA of the CDR3: TGCAGTTCAGCGGGCGGGACAGGGGAACGCTACACCTTC. Its protein product is CSSAGGTGERYTF.

This chain links TRBV7-8 with TRBJ2-3, with unresolved D. This CDR3 contains 16 residues. Trimming removed 4 bases at V and 0 bases at J, with 14 bases between. Germline V gene data show CDR1 as SGHVS and CDR2 as FQNEAQ. The CDR3 reads CASSSQDGTSTDTQYF. The CDR3, as DNA: TGTGCCAGCAGCTCCCAGGACGGAACTAGCACAGATACGCAGTATTTT.

A few counts support this clonotype. The CDR3 region is CASSLRVGASNQPQHF. In DNA, the CDR3 is TGTGCCAGCAGTTTAAGGGTCGGGGCTAGCAATCAGCCCCAGCATTTT. The V call is TRBV12-3 or TRBV12-4, the J call TRBJ1-5, with D maybe TRBD1 (5 bases). With 2 bases removed from V and 0 bases from J, the gap between germline ends came to 11 bases. This CDR3 has 16 amino acids.

This clonotype was recorded a few times. The V and J genes are TRBV9 and TRBJ2-7; no clear D gene. The germline V gene has CDR1 SGDLS and CDR2 YYNGEE. V was shortened by 8 bases and J by 5 bases, with 5 bases between the two germline ends. The CDR3 covers 9 residues. In DNA, the CDR3 is TGTGCCAGACAACACGAGCAGTACTTC. Its translation is CARQHEQYF.

This clonotype was recorded a few times. This chain uses TRBV20-1 with TRBJ1-3; no definite D call. CDR3 length: 15 amino acids. The V and J ends lost 4 bases and 0 bases respectively, with 13 bases between them. Germline V gene lookup returns CDR1 DFQATT and CDR2 SNEGSKA (reference sequence). The CDR3 spells CSANRRSHSGNTIYF. CDR3 DNA sequence: TGCAGTGCTAATCGACGGAGTCACTCTGGAAACACCATATATTTT.

This rearrangement joins TRBV9 to TRBJ2-5; TRBD2 matches at 8 bases. The V segment lost 0 bases and the J segment 5 bases; nucleotides outside the gene matches: 12. The CDR3 runs 17 residues. CDR1 is SGDLS, CDR2 YYNGEE, per germline. For the CDR3, the DNA is TGTGCCAGCAGCGTAGGTACAGCGGGAGAGGTAGACGAGACCCAGTACTTC. As protein: CASSVGTAGEVDETQYF.

This clonotype was observed a handful of times. This sequence joins TRBV2 and TRBJ2-7, with a possible D match to TRBD1 (6 bases). CDR1 and CDR2 (germline): SNHLY, FYNNEI. CDR3 length: 15 amino acids. V dropped 5 bases and J dropped 6 bases, with 20 bases sitting between them. The CDR3 here is CASSRTVNTGFEQYF. CDR3 sequence (DNA): TGTGCCAGCAGTCGCACGGTAAATACAGGGTTCGAGCAGTACTTC.

This clonotype occurred a few times. The V and J genes are TRBV4-1 and TRBJ1-1; D gene ambiguous. The CDR3 has 14 residues. Germline CDR1 and CDR2: MGHRA and YSYEKL. V was clipped by 1 base and J by 1 base, with 7 bases between them. CDR3 sequence: CASSQVSPNTEAFF. The DNA of the CDR3 is TGCGCCAGCAGCCAAGTTTCCCCGAACACTGAAGCTTTCTTT.

V gene TRBV12-3 or TRBV12-4 combines with J gene TRBJ1-5, with 8 bases aligning to TRBD1. V lost 5 bases to trimming and J lost 6 bases; unmatched junction nucleotides: 9. CDR3 length equals 15 residues. The CDR3 DNA reads as TGTGCCAGCAGTCCCACGGGACAGGCGGGTCAGCCCCAGCATTTT. Translating it yields CASSPTGQAGQPQHF.

J is TRBJ1-3 and V is TRBV9; 9 bases match TRBD1. CDR1 and CDR2 (germline): SGDLS, YYNGEE. This CDR3 spans 17 amino acids. The V and J ends lost 0 bases and 2 bases, in that order; junction bases with no gene match: 6. CDR3 DNA sequence: TGTGCCAGCAGCGTAGATATAGGGACAGGGACTGGAAACACCATATATTTT. Translation: CASSVDIGTGTGNTIYF.

The chain uses TRBV3-1 and TRBJ2-7, with TRBD2 matching 9 bases. Trimming took 2 bases from V and 2 from J; bases not matched to a gene: 4. The CDR3 has 15 residues. Germline CDR1 is LGHDT and CDR2 is YNNKEL (reference sequence). CDR3 residues: CASSQKGGGAYEQYF. The CDR3 nucleotides read TGTGCCAGCAGCCAAAAAGGCGGGGGGGCCTACGAGCAGTACTTC.

The chain has TRBV12-3 or TRBV12-4 and TRBJ2-2; 8 bases line up with TRBD1. CDR3 length equals 15 residues. V lost 4 bases to trimming and J lost 7 bases; unmatched junction nucleotides: 8. The CDR3 nucleotides are TGTGCCAGCAGTTGGAGACAGGGGCGAGTCGGGGAGCTGTTTTTT. It is translated as CASSWRQGRVGELFF.

There are a few counts of this clonotype. V is TRBV20-1 and J is TRBJ2-5, with D perhaps matching TRBD2 (6 bases). V lost 3 bases to trimming and J lost 2 bases, with 13 bases between them. The germline V gene encodes CDR1 DFQATT and CDR2 SNEGSKA (reference sequence). This CDR3 has 14 amino acids. The CDR3 loop reads CSARAGTLQETQYF. CDR3 in DNA: TGCAGTGCTAGGGCCGGGACTTTACAAGAGACCCAGTACTTC.